Described below is a single T cell receptor (beta chain) sequence and its context. This sample was taken from a study of shared clonotypes between healthy human individuals. Around 30,000 T cell genomes (around 200 ng DNA) went into each sorted-subset replicate. TCRdb's copy holds only in-frame clones and misses some; the assay was immunoSEQ multiplex PCR. The sample contains hundreds of thousands of clones, around 67% of which appear only once. Germline values: CDR1 GTSNPN, CDR2 SVGIG (reference sequence). CDR3 length: 12 amino acids. V was pared by 1 base and J by 8 bases, with 11 bases between. The specimen sequenced was memory CD4+ T cells sorted from blood. The subset denotes: CD45RA-negative fraction. The chain combines TRBV30 with TRBJ1-2; D remains unclear. The source of this sequence is a woman in her twenties or thirties in good health. The CDR3 DNA is TGTGCCTGGAGTGCCAGTCCGGGCGGCTACACCTTC. Amino acids: CAWSASPGGYTF.